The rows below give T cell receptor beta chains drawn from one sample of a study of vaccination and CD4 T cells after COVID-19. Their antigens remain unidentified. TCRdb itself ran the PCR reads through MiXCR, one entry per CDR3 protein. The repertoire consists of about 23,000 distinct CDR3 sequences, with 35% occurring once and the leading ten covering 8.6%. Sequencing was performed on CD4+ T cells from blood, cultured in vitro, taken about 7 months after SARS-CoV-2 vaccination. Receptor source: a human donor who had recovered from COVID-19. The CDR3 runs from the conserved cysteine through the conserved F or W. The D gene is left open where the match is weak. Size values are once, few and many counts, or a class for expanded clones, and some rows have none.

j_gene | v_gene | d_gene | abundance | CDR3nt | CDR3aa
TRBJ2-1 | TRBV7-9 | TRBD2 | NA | TGTGCCAGCAGCGGTTATGCGGGAGACTCCTACAATGAGCAGTTCTTC | CASSGYAGDSYNEQFF
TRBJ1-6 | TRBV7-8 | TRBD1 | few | TGTGCCAGCAGCACGACAGGGTGGACAGGAAATTCACCCCTCCACTTT | CASSTTGWTGNSPLHF
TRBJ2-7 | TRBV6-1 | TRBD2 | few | TGTGCCAGCACCGGACTAGCGGGGGGCTACGAGCAGTACTTC | CASTGLAGGYEQYF
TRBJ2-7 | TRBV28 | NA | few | TGTGCCAGCAGTTTTTACCGGCCCCCCTACGAGCAGTACTTC | CASSFYRPPYEQYF
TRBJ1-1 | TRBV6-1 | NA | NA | TGTGCCAGCAGTGAGCAGGCCACGACCAAAGCTTTCTTT | CASSEQATTKAFF
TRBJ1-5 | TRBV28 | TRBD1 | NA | TGTGCCAGCAGTTTATACGGGACAGGGATTCAGCCCCAGCATTTT | CASSLYGTGIQPQHF
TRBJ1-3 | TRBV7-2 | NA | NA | TGTGCCAGCAGCTTCGGAAACACCATATATTTT | CASSFGNTIYF
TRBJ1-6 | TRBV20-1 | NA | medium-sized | TGCAGTGCTAGGGGTGGTGGAGGACTAGGCTCACCCCTCCACTTT | CSARGGGGLGSPLHF
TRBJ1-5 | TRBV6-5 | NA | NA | TGTGCCAGCAGTTATCGTCCGTCTGATCAGCCCCAGCATTTT | CASSYRPSDQPQHF
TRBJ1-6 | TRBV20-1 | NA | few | TGCAGTGCTACACACAGGGAATTAGGTTCACCCCTCCACTTT | CSATHRELGSPLHF
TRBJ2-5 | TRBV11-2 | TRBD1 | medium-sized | TGTGCCAGCAGGTTGGGGACAGGCAGTCAAGAGACCCAGTACTTC | CASRLGTGSQETQYF
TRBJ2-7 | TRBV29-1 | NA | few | TGCAGCGTTGAAGATAACAGGGTAGAGCAGTACTTC | CSVEDNRVEQYF
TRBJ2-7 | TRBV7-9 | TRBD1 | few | TGTGCCAGCAGCTCTTCGGGACAGGGTTACGAGCAGTACTTC | CASSSSGQGYEQYF
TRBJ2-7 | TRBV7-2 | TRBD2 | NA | TGTGCCAGCAGCTTAGCGGCTAGCGGGCCTTACGAGCAGTACTTC | CASSLAASGPYEQYF
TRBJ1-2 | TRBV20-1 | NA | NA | TGCAGTGCTAGAGATCCCCGGGGTGCAGGGTTCAACTATGGCTACACCTTC | CSARDPRGAGFNYGYTF
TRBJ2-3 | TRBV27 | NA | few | TGTGCCAGCAGGGCCCAGGGGTGGAGGAGCACAGATACGCAGTATTTT | CASRAQGWRSTDTQYF
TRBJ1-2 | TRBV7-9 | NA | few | TGTGCCAGCAGCTTAGGGGGAACAGGAACTAACTATGGCTACACCTTC | CASSLGGTGTNYGYTF
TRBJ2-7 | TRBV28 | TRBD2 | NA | TGTGCCAGCAGTTTAACCCTAGCGGGAACCCACGAGCAGTACTTC | CASSLTLAGTHEQYF
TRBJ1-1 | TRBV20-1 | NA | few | TGCAGTGCTAGAGACCTCCGCGTTACCACTGAAGCTTTCTTT | CSARDLRVTTEAFF
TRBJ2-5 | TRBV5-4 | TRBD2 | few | TGTGCCAGCAGCCAGAGGACTAGCGGTGCCCTAGGGGCCCAGTACTTC | CASSQRTSGALGAQYF
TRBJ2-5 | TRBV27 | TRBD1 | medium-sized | TGTGCCAGCAGTGGCAAGGGGGCCTCGGAGACCCAGTACTTC | CASSGKGASETQYF
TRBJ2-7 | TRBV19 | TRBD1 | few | TGTGCCAGTAGTCTCCGGGACAGGTACGAGCAGTACTTC | CASSLRDRYEQYF
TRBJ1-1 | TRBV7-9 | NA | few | TGTGCCAGCAGCTTAGTAAGGGCAGCTGAAGCTTTCTTT | CASSLVRAAEAFF
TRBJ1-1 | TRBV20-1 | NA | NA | TGCAGTGCTAGAGATGTCGACAGTGGATTT | CSARDVDSGF
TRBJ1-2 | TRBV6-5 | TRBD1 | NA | TGTGCCAGCAGTTCGGGACAGCACTATGGCTACACCTTC | CASSSGQHYGYTF
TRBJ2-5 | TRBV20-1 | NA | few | TGCAGTGCTACCGGGACGGGGCAAGAGACCCAGTACTTC | CSATGTGQETQYF
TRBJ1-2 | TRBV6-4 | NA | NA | TGTGCCAGCAGCGCCCTAAATGACCTGAAGGGAGGTGGCTACACCTTC | CASSALNDLKGGGYTF
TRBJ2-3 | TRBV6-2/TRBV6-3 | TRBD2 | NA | TGTGCAACGGGACTAGCCGGCACAGATACGCAGTATTTT | CATGLAGTDTQYF
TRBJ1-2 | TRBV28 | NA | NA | TGTGCCAGCAGTTTAAAACAGGCCTATGGCTACACCTTC | CASSLKQAYGYTF
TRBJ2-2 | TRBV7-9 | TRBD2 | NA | TGTGCCAGCAGCTTAGAAGTTAGCGGGACCGGGGAGCTGTTTTTT | CASSLEVSGTGELFF
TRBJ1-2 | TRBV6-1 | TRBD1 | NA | TGTGCCAGTCTGGACAGGGGGAACTATGGCTACACCTTC | CASLDRGNYGYTF
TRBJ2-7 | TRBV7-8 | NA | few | TGTGCCAGCAGCTTATCTGGGTGGATTAGGTCCTCCTACGAGCAGTACTTC | CASSLSGWIRSSYEQYF
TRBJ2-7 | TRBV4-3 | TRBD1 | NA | TGCGCCAGCAGCCTTCGACAGGGTATCTACGAGCAGTACTTC | CASSLRQGIYEQYF
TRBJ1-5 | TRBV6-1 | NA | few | TGTGCCAGCAGTGAGGCCCCGGCCAATCAGCCCCAGCATTTT | CASSEAPANQPQHF
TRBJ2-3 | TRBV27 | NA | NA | TGTGCCAGCAGAAGCGGACGTGTCCCCCCAACAGATACGCAGTATTTT | CASRSGRVPPTDTQYF
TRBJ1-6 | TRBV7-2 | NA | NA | TGTGCCAGCAGTCCGGGTGGGGGGCGAAATTCACCCCTCCACTTT | CASSPGGGRNSPLHF
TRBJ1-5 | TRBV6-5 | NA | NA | TGTGCCAGCAGTTACTCAGCCAACCGAGGCTATCAGCCCCAGCATTTT | CASSYSANRGYQPQHF
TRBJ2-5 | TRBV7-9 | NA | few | TGTGCCAGCAGCCTAAGGGGTGTGAGGGGATCAGAGACCCAGTACTTC | CASSLRGVRGSETQYF
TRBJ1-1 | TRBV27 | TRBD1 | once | TGTGCCAGCAGTTTATCGGGGGGACAGAAAGCTTTCTTT | CASSLSGGQKAFF
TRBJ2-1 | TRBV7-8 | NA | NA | TGTGCCAGCAGCCGAAGGGGCGTTGGCAATGAGCAGTTCTTC | CASSRRGVGNEQFF
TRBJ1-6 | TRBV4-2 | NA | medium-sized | TGTGCCAGCAGCCAGGGAGGGGTCCAAAATAATTCACCCCTCCACTTT | CASSQGGVQNNSPLHF